Shown below are 26 T cell receptor beta chains from a single sample sequenced in a study of CD8+CD57+ T cells in acquired aplastic anemia listed by TCRdb under 2018. Patients chosen for sequencing had shown expansion of CD8+CD57+ cells by flow cytometry. Instrument used: Illumina HiSeq 2000. Genomic DNA was used as template for profiling of TCR beta VDJ combinations and CDR3 sequences. TCRdb reran the public reads through fastp at Q25 and MiXCR, keeping productive beta chains. Each entry merges the rows of one CDR3 protein and shows their most common DNA and genes. Here the sample has nearly 60,000 distinct CDR3 sequences; approximately 50% occur a single time. 16% of the sample comes from the top ten. The sample was sorted CD4+, CD8+, or CD8+CD57+ T cells (not recorded which) from PBMCs. The receptors derive from a human donor with aplastic anemia.

This clonotype was seen just once. The chain joins TRBV19 to TRBJ2-3; TRBD1 is a possible D gene (6 bases). Germline loops: CDR1 LNHDA, CDR2 SQIVND (reference sequence). CDR3 length: 13 amino acids. The V gene lost 7 bases and the J gene lost 6 bases, with 14 bases spanning the gap. CDR3 in amino acids: CASTQGSGDTQYF. The CDR3 DNA reads as TGTGCCAGTACCCAGGGGAGTGGGGATACGCAGTATTTT.

This rearrangement joins TRBV5-1 to TRBJ2-6, with D unclear. From germline, CDR1 is SGHRS and CDR2 YFSETQ. V shed 3 bases and J shed 0 bases, with 10 bases lying between them. The CDR3 sequence is 16 residues long. The CDR3 DNA reads as TGCGCCAGCAGCTCCAATTACAACTCTGGGGCCAACGTCCTGACTTTC. It specifies CASSSNYNSGANVLTF.

The CDR3 reads CSAHATGYNEQFF. CDR3 coding DNA: TGCAGTGCTCACGCTACAGGGTACAATGAGCAGTTCTTC. The chain uses TRBV20-1 and TRBJ2-1; D possibly corresponds to TRBD1 (6 bases). Germline loops: CDR1 DFQATT, CDR2 SNEGSKA (reference sequence). The V and J ends lost 5 bases and 4 bases respectively, with 12 bases between them. This CDR3 has 13 residues.

The V gene is TRBV29-1, the J gene TRBJ1-6; D unclear. The V gene's germline CDR1 is SQVTM and CDR2 ANQGSEA. This CDR3 is built from 13 residues. V shed 5 bases and J shed 6 bases, with 11 bases lying between them. The CDR3 nucleotides read TGCAGCGTTCGGGCAGGTGGTAATTCACCCCTCCACTTT. Residues: CSVRAGGNSPLHF.

This clonotype was counted ten times or more. This rearrangement joins TRBV20-1 to TRBJ1-1; no reliable D call. The length of the CDR3 is 12 residues. The V end lost 2 bases, the J end lost 3 bases, and 7 bases lay between the germline ends. The V gene's germline CDR1 is DFQATT and CDR2 SNEGSKA (reference sequence). CDR3 region: CSARRSDTEAFF. The CDR3 region has the DNA TGCAGTGCTAGAAGGTCGGACACTGAAGCTTTCTTT.

The rearrangement joins TRBV6-1 to TRBJ1-2; D might be TRBD1 (5 bases). The germline gives CDR1 MNHNS, CDR2 SASEGT. The CDR3 is made up of 12 amino acids. Trimming left V 7 bases short and J 8 bases short, with 14 bases between. CDR3 coding DNA: TGTGCCAGCATGGCAGGGTCTACGGGCTACACCTTC. Translated: CASMAGSTGYTF.

This clonotype has just one count. The rearrangement uses TRBV19 and TRBJ2-5; 7 positions match TRBD2. V lost 1 base, J lost 3 bases, and 5 bases stayed unmatched. The V gene's germline CDR1 is LNHDA and CDR2 SQIVND (reference sequence). The CDR3 runs to 15 residues. In DNA, the CDR3 is TGTGCCAGTAGTATAGGACTCAGCGGGGAAGAGACCCAGTACTTC. Amino acid sequence: CASSIGLSGEETQYF.

The chain joins TRBV20-1 to TRBJ2-7; 11 nucleotides align to TRBD1. The V gene's germline CDR1 is DFQATT and CDR2 SNEGSKA (reference sequence). J lost 3 bases, V lost 5 bases, and 3 bases had no gene match. This CDR3 is built from 13 residues. The CDR3 coding sequence is TGCAGTGCTTATGGGACAGGGGGCTACGAGCAGTACTTC. Amino acids: CSAYGTGGYEQYF.

This chain uses TRBV19 with TRBJ2-1; D is uncertain. With 9 bases removed from V and 4 bases from J, the gap between germline ends came to 19 bases. Looked up from germline, CDR1 is LNHDA and CDR2 is SQIVND (reference sequence). This CDR3 has 15 residues. The CDR3 DNA reads as TGTGCCAGCAGCTATACCCAATCTAGGTACAATGAGCAGTTCTTC. Translating it yields CASSYTQSRYNEQFF.

V and J are TRBV11-1 and TRBJ1-3; 7 positions match TRBD1. This CDR3 contains 17 residues. Trimming removed 6 bases from V and 2 bases from J; junction bases left unmatched: 13. Germline V gives CDR1 SGHAT, CDR2 FQDESV (reference sequence). The CDR3 region has the DNA TGTGCCAGCAGTACACTCCCTGACAGGGTAGCTGGAAACACCATATATTTT. It specifies CASSTLPDRVAGNTIYF.

V and J are TRBV24-1 and TRBJ2-3, with 7 bases fitting TRBD1. With V trimmed by 4 bases and J by 4 bases, 10 bases remained unmatched. Germline assignment: CDR1 KGHDR and CDR2 SFDVKD. The CDR3 runs to 16 residues. CDR3 loop: CATSEDDRAGPDTQYF. The CDR3 DNA reads TGTGCCACCAGTGAAGACGACAGGGCTGGACCAGATACGCAGTATTTT.

The V gene is TRBV2, the J gene TRBJ2-5; TRBD1 aligns across 7 bases. Trimming cost V 6 bases and J 0 bases; bases outside gene matches: 4. Per the germline V gene, CDR1 is SNHLY and CDR2 is FYNNEI. CDR3 size: 14 residues. Written as DNA, the CDR3 is TGTGCCAGCAGGGGACAGACGTACCAAGAGACCCAGTACTTC. Protein product: CASRGQTYQETQYF.

The chain joins TRBV15 to TRBJ1-2; D unresolved. CDR1 and CDR2 (germline): LNHNV, YYDKDF (reference sequence). V shed 3 bases and J shed 6 bases, with 8 bases lying between them. The CDR3 has 12 amino acids. CDR3 nucleotide sequence: TGTGCCACCAGCAGGGACTGGGATGGCTACACCTTC. Translated: CATSRDWDGYTF.

This clonotype appeared once. The V gene is TRBV2, the J gene TRBJ2-3, with D unclear. The CDR3 totals 14 residues. The germline CDR1 and CDR2 sequences are SNHLY and FYNNEI. V lost 8 bases and J 3 bases, leaving 15 bases between the germline ends. CDR3 in amino acids: CASRSTRRTDTQYF. The CDR3 DNA reads as TGTGCCAGCCGGTCGACCCGCCGAACAGATACGCAGTATTTT.

In its sample, this clonotype is medium-sized. V usage is TRBV10-3 and J usage is TRBJ2-4; a possible D gene is TRBD2 (5 bases). Germline CDR1 ENHRY, CDR2 SYGVKD. The V end lost 3 bases, the J end lost 6 bases, and 18 bases lay between the germline ends. The CDR3 loop spans 16 amino acids. This CDR3 is CAISEARGGDGNIQYF. CDR3 bases: TGTGCCATCAGTGAAGCCCGTGGAGGAGATGGAAACATTCAGTACTTC.

This clonotype was seen repeatedly, ten times or more. The chain links TRBV4-3 to TRBJ2-1; 7 bases map to TRBD1. With V trimmed by 4 bases and J by 2 bases, 8 bases remained unmatched. Germline V lookup: CDR1 LGHNA, CDR2 YSLEER. The CDR3 extends over 16 amino acids. The CDR3 here is CASSPLQGVPYNEQFF. CDR3 nucleotide sequence: TGCGCCAGCAGCCCCCTCCAGGGGGTACCCTACAATGAGCAGTTCTTC.

The chain couples TRBV7-3 to TRBJ2-1; possibly TRBD2 for D (6 bases). The germline CDR1 and CDR2 sequences are SGHTA and FQGTGA. Trimming pared 5 bases from V and 3 bases from J, leaving 17 bases between. The CDR3 spans 16 residues. This CDR3 is CASSPGSSSVYNEQFF. The CDR3, as DNA: TGTGCCAGCAGCCCCGGGTCGTCTAGCGTCTACAATGAGCAGTTCTTC.

The rearrangement joins TRBV25-1 to TRBJ2-1; no definite D call. V dropped 1 base and J dropped 2 bases, with 15 bases sitting between them. Germline V gene data show CDR1 as MGHDK and CDR2 as SYGVNS. The CDR3 covers 17 residues. The CDR3 coding sequence is TGTGCCAGCAGTGAATTGTACGGGTCAGTCGCCTACAATGAGCAGTTCTTC. Translation: CASSELYGSVAYNEQFF.

To note about this clonotype: One end of the junction fails to match germline, which may point to a read error. The J gene is TRBJ2-3, the V gene TRBV10-2, with D possibly matching TRBD2 (5 bases). This CDR3 is built from 18 residues. CDR1 and CDR2 from the germline V gene are WSHSY and SAAADI. The CDR3: CASSEPIYAIPSIDTQYF. DNA for the CDR3: TGCGCCAGCAGTGAGCCGATATATGCCATCCCTAGCATAGATACGCAGTATTTT.

The chain carries TRBV19 and TRBJ1-4, with no clear D. CDR3 length: 12 residues. Germline V gene data show CDR1 as LNHDA and CDR2 as SQIVND (reference sequence). V was clipped by 0 bases and J by 9 bases, with 5 bases between them. The CDR3 sequence is CASSIEGKKLFF. The CDR3 coding sequence is TGTGCCAGTAGTATAGAGGGTAAAAAACTGTTTTTT. The variable domain in full, with the rest retrieved from reference TRBV19 and TRBJ1-4, is DGGITQSPKYLFRKEGQNVTLSCEQNLNHDAMYWYRQDPGQGLRLIYYSQIVNDFQKGDIAEGYSVSREKKESFPLTVTSAQKNPTAFYLCASSIEGKKLFFGSGTQLSVL.

The rearrangement uses TRBV6-1 and TRBJ1-1; 7 nucleotides align to TRBD1. The germline V gene encodes CDR1 MNHNS and CDR2 SASEGT. The length of the CDR3 is 14 residues. The ends lost 4 bases at V and 0 bases at J; junction bases unmatched: 2. The DNA of the CDR3 is TGTGCCAGCAGTGTGGGACAGATGAACACTGAAGCTTTCTTT. This codes for CASSVGQMNTEAFF.

This sequence joins TRBV19 and TRBJ2-7; TRBD2 aligns across 7 bases. The V and J ends lost 4 bases and 3 bases, in that order; junction bases with no gene match: 6. The CDR3 contains 14 residues. The V gene's germline CDR1 is LNHDA and CDR2 SQIVND (reference sequence). The DNA for the CDR3 is TGTGCCAGTAGTACGAAGACTAGCAACTACGAGCAGTACTTC. Its translation: CASSTKTSNYEQYF. The whole variable domain, filled in from reference TRBV19 and TRBJ2-7, reads DGGITQSPKYLFRKEGQNVTLSCEQNLNHDAMYWYRQDPGQGLRLIYYSQIVNDFQKGDIAEGYSVSREKKESFPLTVTSAQKNPTAFYLCASSTKTSNYEQYFGPGTRLTVT.

This clonotype appeared a single time. The J gene is TRBJ2-7, the V gene TRBV24-1, with D perhaps being TRBD1 or TRBD2 (5 bases each). From germline, CDR1 is KGHDR and CDR2 SFDVKD. CDR3 length: 12 amino acids. Trimming left V 4 bases short and J 2 bases short, with 5 bases between. The CDR3 sequence is CATSEGAYEQYF. Here the CDR3 DNA reads TGTGCCACCAGTGAGGGGGCCTACGAGCAGTACTTC.

This chain links TRBV7-3 with TRBJ1-2; D unresolved. Germline CDR1 reads SGHTA; CDR2 reads FQGTGA. The CDR3 is 13 residues long. The V and J ends lost 3 bases and 4 bases respectively, with 9 bases between them. Here the CDR3 reads CASSFGRGYGYTF. In DNA form, the CDR3 reads TGTGCCAGCAGCTTCGGGAGAGGCTATGGCTACACCTTC. Complete variable domain (other parts from reference TRBV7-3 and TRBJ1-2): GAGVSQTPSNKVTEKGKYVELRCDPISGHTALYWYRQSLGQGPEFLIYFQGTGAADDSGLPNDRFFAVRPEGSVSTLKIQRTERGDSAVYLCASSFGRGYGYTFGSGTRLTVV.

This clonotype was found many times. V usage is TRBV14 and J usage is TRBJ1-1; 8 positions match TRBD1. The ends lost 2 bases at V and 5 bases at J; junction bases unmatched: 10. Germline CDR1 SGHDN, CDR2 FVKESK. This CDR3 has 16 amino acids. CDR3 loop: CASSQFRTGTGTEAFF. Here the CDR3 DNA reads TGTGCCAGCAGCCAATTCCGGACAGGGACGGGGACTGAAGCTTTCTTT.

V and J are TRBV7-2 and TRBJ2-5; D is possibly TRBD2 (6 bases). The CDR3 consists of 11 residues. Germline CDR1 reads SGHTA; CDR2 reads FQGNSA. Trimming took 6 bases from V and 7 from J, leaving 9 bases between them. The CDR3 sequence is CASRTAGTQYF. CDR3 in DNA: TGTGCCAGCAGGACAGCGGGGACCCAGTACTTC.